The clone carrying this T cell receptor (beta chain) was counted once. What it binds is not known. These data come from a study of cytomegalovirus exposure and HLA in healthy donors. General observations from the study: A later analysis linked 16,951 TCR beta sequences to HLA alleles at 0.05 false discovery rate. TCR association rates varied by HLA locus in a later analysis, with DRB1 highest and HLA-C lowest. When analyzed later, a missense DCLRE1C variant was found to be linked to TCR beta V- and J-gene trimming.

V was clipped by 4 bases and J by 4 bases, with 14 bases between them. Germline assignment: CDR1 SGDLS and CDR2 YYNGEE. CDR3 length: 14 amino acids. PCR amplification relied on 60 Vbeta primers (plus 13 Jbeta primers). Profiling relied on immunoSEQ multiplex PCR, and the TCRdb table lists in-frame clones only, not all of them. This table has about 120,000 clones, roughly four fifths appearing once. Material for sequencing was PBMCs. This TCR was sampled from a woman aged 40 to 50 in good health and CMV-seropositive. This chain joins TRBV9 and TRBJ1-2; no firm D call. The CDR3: CASSLAGLGYGYTF. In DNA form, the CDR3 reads TGTGCCAGCAGCCTAGCAGGTTTAGGCTATGGCTACACCTTC.